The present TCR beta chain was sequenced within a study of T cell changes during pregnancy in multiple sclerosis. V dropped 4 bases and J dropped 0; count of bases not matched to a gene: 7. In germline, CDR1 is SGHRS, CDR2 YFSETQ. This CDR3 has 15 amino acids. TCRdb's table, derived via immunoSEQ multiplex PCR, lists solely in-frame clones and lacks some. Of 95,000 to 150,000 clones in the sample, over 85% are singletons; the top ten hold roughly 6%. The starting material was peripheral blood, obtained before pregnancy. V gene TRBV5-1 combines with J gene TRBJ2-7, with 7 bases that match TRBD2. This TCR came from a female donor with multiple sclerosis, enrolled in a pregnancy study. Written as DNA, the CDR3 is TGCGCCAGCAGCCCGAACAGCGGGACCTCCTACGAGCAGTACTTC. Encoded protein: CASSPNSGTSYEQYF. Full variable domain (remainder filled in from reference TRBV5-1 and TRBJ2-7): KAGVTQTPRYLIKTRGQQVTLSCSPISGHRSVSWYQQTPGQGLQFLFEYFSETQRNKGNFPGRFSGRQFSNSRSEMNVSTLELGDSALYLCASSPNSGTSYEQYFGPGTRLTVT.